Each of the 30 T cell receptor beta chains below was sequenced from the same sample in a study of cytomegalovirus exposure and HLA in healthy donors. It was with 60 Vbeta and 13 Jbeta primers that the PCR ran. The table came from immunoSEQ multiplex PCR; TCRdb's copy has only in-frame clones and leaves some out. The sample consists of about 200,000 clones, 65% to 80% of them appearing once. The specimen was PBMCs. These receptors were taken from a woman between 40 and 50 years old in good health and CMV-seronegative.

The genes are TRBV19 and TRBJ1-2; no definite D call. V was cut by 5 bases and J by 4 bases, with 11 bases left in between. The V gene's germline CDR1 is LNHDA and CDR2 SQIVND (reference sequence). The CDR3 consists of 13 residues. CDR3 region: CASSSLRGYGYTF. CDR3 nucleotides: TGTGCCAGTAGTTCCCTCCGGGGCTATGGCTACACCTTC.

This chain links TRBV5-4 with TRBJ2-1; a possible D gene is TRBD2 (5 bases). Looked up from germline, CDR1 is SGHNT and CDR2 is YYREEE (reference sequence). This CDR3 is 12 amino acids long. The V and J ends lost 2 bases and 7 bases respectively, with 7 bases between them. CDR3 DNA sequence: TGTGCCAGCAGCTTCACTAGTAATGAGCAGTTCTTC. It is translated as CASSFTSNEQFF.

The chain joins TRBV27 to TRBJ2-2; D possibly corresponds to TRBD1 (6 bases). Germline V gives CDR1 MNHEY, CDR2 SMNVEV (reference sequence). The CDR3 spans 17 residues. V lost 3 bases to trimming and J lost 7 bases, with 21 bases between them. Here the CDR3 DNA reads TGTGCCAGCAGTTTGGGCCTTACGGACAGTCAACTCGGGGAGCTGTTTTTT. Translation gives CASSLGLTDSQLGELFF.

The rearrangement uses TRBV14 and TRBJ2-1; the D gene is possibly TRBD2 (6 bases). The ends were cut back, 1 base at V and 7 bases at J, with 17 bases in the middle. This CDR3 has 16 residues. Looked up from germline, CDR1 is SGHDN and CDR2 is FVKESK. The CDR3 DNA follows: TGTGCCAGCAGCCAAGTGGTTGGGACTTTTAAAAATGAGCAGTTCTTC. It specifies CASSQVVGTFKNEQFF.

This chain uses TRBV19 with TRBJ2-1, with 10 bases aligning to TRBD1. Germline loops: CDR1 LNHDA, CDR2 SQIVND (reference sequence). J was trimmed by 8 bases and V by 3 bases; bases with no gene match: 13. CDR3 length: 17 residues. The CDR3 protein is CASSIGHRDRGWYEQFF. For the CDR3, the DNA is TGTGCCAGTAGTATCGGCCACCGGGACAGGGGATGGTATGAGCAGTTCTTC.

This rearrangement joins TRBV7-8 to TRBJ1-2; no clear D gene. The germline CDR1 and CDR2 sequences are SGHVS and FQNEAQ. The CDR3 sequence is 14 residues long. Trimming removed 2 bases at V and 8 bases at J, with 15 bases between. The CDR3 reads CASSLNRVGEGYTF. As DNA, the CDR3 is TGTGCCAGCAGCTTAAATAGGGTCGGGGAGGGCTACACCTTC.

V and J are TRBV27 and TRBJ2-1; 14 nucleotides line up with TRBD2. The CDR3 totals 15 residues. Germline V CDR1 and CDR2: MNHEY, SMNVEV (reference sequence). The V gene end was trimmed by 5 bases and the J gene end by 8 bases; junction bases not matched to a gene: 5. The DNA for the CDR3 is TGTGCCAGCAGTCCGGGACTAGCGGGAGAGGATGAGCAGTTCTTC. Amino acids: CASSPGLAGEDEQFF.

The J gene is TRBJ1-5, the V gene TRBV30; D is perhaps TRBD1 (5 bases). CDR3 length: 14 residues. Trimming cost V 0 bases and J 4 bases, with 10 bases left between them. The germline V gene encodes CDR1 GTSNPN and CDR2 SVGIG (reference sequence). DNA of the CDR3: TGTGCCTGGAGTGTTCGGGGGGGGAATCAGCCCCAGCATTTT. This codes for CAWSVRGGNQPQHF.

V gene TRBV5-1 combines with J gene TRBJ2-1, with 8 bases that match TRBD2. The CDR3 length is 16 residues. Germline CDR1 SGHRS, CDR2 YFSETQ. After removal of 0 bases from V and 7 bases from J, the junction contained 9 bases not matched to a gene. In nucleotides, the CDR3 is TGCGCCAGCAGCTTGGTTTCAGCGGGAGATAGGAATGAGCAGTTCTTC. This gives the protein CASSLVSAGDRNEQFF. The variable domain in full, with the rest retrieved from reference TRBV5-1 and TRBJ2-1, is KAGVTQTPRYLIKTRGQQVTLSCSPISGHRSVSWYQQTPGQGLQFLFEYFSETQRNKGNFPGRFSGRQFSNSRSEMNVSTLELGDSALYLCASSLVSAGDRNEQFFGPGTRLTVL.

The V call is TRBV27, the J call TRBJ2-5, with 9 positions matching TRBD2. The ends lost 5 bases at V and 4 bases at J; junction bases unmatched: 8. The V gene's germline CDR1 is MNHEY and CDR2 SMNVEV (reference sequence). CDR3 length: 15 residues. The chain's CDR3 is CASSVLAGVTETQYF. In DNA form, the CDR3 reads TGTGCCAGCAGTGTGTTAGCGGGAGTGACAGAGACCCAGTACTTC.

CDR3 DNA: TGTGCCAGCAGCCTCCAGGGGGTGCTGACAGATACGCAGTATTTT. This encodes CASSLQGVLTDTQYF. The chain couples TRBV7-2 to TRBJ2-3; 7 bases are shared with TRBD1. V lost 5 bases to trimming and J lost 3 bases; unmatched junction nucleotides: 8. Per germline, CDR1 SGHTA and CDR2 FQGNSA. The CDR3 runs to 15 residues.

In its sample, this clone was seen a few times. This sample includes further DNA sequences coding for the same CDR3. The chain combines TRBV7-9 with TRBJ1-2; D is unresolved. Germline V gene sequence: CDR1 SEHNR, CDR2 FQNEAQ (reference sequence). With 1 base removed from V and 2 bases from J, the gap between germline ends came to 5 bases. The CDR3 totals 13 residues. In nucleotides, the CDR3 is TGTGCCAGCAGCTTAGGCCAGAACTATGGCTACACCTTC. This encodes CASSLGQNYGYTF.

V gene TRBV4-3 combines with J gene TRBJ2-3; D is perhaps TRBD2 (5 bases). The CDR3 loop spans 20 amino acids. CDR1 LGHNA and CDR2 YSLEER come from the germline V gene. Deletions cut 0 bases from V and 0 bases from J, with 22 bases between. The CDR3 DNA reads TGCGCCAGCAGCCAAGAAGTCACCAGCGGTCTGATCTCTAGCACAGATACGCAGTATTTT. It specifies CASSQEVTSGLISSTDTQYF.

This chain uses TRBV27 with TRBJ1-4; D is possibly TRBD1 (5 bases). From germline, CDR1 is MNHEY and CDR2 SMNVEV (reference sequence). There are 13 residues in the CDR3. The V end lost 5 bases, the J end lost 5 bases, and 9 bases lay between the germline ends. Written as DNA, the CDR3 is TGTGCCAGCAGTCCCCGACAGAATGAAAAACTGTTTTTT. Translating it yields CASSPRQNEKLFF. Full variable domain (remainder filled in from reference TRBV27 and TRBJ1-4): EAQVTQNPRYLITVTGKKLTVTCSQNMNHEYMSWYRQDPGLGLRQIYYSMNVEVTDKGDVPEGYKVSRKEKRNFPLILESPSPNQTSLYFCASSPRQNEKLFFGSGTQLSVL.

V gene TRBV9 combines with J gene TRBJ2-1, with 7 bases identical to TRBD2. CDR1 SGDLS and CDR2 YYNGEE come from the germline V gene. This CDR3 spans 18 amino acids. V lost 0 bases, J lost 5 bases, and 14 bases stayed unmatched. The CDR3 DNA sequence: TGTGCCAGCAGCGTAGGTTCCCTAGCGGTTTTTAGGGACAATGAGCAGTTCTTC. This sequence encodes CASSVGSLAVFRDNEQFF.

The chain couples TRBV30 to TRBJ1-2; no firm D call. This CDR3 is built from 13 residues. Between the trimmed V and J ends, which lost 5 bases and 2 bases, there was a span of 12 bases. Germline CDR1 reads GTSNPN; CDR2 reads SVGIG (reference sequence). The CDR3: CAWARGRNYGYTF. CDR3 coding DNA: TGTGCCTGGGCCAGAGGCAGAAACTATGGCTACACCTTC.

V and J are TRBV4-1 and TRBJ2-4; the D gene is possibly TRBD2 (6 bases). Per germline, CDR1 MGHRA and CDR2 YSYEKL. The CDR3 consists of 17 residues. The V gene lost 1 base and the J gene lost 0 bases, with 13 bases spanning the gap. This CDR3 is CASSQVRAGLAKNIQYF. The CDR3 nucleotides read TGCGCCAGCAGCCAAGTGCGGGCGGGACTAGCCAAAAACATTCAGTACTTC.

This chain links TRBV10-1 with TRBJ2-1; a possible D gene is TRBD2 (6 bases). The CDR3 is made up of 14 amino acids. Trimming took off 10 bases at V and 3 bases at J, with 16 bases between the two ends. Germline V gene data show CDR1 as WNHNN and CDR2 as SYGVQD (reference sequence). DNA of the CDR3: TGCGCCATCCCTATAGCGGTTCACTACAATGAGCAGTTCTTC. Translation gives CAIPIAVHYNEQFF.

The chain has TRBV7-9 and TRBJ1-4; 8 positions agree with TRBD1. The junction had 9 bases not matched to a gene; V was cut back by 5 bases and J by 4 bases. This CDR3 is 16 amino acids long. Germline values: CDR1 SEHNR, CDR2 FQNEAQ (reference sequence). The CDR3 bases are TGTGCCAGCAGCCCATTCGGACAGGGCCATAATGAAAAACTGTTTTTT. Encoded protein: CASSPFGQGHNEKLFF. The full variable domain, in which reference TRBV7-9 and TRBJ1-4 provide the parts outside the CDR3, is DTGVSQNPRHKITKRGQNVTFRCDPISEHNRLYWYRQTLGQGPEFLTYFQNEAQLEKSRLLSDRFSAERPKGSFSTLEIQRTEQGDSAMYLCASSPFGQGHNEKLFFGSGTQLSVL.

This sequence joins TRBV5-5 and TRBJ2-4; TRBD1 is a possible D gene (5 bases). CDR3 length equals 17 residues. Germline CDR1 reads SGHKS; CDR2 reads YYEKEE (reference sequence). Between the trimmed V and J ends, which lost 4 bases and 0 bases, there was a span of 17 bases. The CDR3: CASSPAGQLLAKNIQYF. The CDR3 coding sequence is TGTGCCAGCAGCCCGGCAGGGCAGCTCCTAGCCAAAAACATTCAGTACTTC.

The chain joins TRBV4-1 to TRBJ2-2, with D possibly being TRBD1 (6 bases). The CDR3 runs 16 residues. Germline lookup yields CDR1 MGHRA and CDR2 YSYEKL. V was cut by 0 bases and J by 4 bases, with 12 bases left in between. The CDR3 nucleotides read TGCGCCAGCAGCCAAGAGGCAGGGGCGGTCACCGGGGAGCTGTTTTTT. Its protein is CASSQEAGAVTGELFF.

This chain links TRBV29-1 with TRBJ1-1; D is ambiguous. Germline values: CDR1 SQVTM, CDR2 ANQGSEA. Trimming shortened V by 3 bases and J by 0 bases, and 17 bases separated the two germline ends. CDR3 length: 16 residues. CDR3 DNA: TGCAGCGTTGAGACTATACTAACGTTTATGAACACTGAAGCTTTCTTT. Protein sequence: CSVETILTFMNTEAFF.

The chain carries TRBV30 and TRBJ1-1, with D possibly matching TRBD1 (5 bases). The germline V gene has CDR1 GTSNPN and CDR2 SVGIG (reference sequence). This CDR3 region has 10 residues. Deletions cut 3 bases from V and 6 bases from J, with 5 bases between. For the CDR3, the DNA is TGTGCCTGGAGAGGGGCTGAAGCTTTCTTT. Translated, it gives CAWRGAEAFF.

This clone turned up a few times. DNA of the CDR3: TGCAGCGTTGAGCGTAGGGGGAAGGACAATGAGCAGTTCTTC. Translation: CSVERRGKDNEQFF. The J gene is TRBJ2-1, the V gene TRBV29-1, with D maybe TRBD1 (6 bases). The CDR3 has 14 residues. CDR1 is SQVTM, CDR2 ANQGSEA, per germline. V gave up 3 bases and J gave up 5 bases, with 14 bases separating them.

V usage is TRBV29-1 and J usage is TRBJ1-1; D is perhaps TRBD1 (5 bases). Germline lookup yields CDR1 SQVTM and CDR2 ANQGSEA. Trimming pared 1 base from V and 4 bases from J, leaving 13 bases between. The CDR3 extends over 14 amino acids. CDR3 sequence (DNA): TGCAGCGTTGAAGTGTCGGGGGTTGGCACTGAAGCTTTCTTT. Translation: CSVEVSGVGTEAFF.

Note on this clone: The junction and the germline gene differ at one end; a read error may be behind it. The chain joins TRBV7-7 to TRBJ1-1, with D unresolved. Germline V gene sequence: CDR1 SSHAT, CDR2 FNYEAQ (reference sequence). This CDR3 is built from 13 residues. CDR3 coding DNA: TGTGCTAGCAGCCCCCTGGCTTACACTGAAGCTTTCTTT. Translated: CASSPLAYTEAFF.

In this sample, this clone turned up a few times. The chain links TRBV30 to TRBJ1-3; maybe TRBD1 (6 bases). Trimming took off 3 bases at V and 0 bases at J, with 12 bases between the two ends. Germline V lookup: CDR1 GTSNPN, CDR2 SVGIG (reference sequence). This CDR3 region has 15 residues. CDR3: CAWRGAGSSGNTIYF. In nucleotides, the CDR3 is TGTGCCTGGAGGGGGGCAGGAAGCTCTGGAAACACCATATATTTT.

CDR3 protein: CASSLQGLAAENEQFF. The CDR3 DNA is TGCGCCAGCAGCTTGCAGGGACTAGCGGCTGAAAATGAGCAGTTCTTC. The rearrangement links TRBV5-1 to TRBJ2-1; TRBD2 matches 11 bases. Germline V gene data show CDR1 as SGHRS and CDR2 as YFSETQ. V lost 1 base and J lost 7; bases outside the gene matches: 7. This CDR3 is 16 amino acids long. Using reference TRBV5-1 and TRBJ2-1 for the parts outside the CDR3, the full variable domain is KAGVTQTPRYLIKTRGQQVTLSCSPISGHRSVSWYQQTPGQGLQFLFEYFSETQRNKGNFPGRFSGRQFSNSRSEMNVSTLELGDSALYLCASSLQGLAAENEQFFGPGTRLTVL.

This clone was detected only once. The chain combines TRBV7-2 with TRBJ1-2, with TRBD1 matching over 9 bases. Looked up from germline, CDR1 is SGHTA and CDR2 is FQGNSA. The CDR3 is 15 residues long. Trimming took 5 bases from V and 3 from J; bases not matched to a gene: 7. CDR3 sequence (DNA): TGTGCCAGCAGCCAGCGGGACAGGGCATACTATGGCTACACCTTC. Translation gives CASSQRDRAYYGYTF. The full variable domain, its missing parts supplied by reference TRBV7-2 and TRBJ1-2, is GAGVSQSPSNKVTEKGKDVELRCDPISGHTALYWYRQSLGQGLEFLIYFQGNSAPDKSGLPSDRFSAERTGGSVSTLTIQRTQQEDSAVYLCASSQRDRAYYGYTFGSGTRLTVV.

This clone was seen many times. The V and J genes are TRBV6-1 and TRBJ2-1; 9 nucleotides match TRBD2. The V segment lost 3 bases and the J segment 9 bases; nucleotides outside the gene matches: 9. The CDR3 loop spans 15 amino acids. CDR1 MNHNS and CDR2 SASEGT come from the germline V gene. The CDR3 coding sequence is TGTGCCAGCAGTGAGTCGGCGGGAGGGGTTAGTGAGCAGTTCTTC. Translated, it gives CASSESAGGVSEQFF.